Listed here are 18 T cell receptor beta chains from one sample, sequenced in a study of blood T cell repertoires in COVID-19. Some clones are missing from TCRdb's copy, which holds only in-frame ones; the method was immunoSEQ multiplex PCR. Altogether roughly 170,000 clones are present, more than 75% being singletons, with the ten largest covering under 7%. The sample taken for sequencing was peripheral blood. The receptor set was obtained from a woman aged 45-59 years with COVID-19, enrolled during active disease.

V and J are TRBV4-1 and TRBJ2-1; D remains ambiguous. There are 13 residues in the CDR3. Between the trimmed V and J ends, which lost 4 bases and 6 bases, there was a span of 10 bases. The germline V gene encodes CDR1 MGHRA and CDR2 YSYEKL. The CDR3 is CASSPGPANEQFF. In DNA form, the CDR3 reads TGCGCCAGCAGCCCTGGGCCCGCCAATGAGCAGTTCTTC.

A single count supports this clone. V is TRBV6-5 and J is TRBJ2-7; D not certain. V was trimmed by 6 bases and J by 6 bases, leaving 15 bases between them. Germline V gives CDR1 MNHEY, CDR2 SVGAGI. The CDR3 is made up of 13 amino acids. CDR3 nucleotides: TGTGCCAGCAGAGCCCCTGTAGCAAGCGAGCAGTACTTC. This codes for CASRAPVASEQYF.

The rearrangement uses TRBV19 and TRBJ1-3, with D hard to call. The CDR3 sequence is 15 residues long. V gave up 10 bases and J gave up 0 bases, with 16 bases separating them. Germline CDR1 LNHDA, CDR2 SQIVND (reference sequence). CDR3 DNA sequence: TGTGCCACCCACACCGGGTTCGCCTCTGGAAACACCATATATTTT. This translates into CATHTGFASGNTIYF.

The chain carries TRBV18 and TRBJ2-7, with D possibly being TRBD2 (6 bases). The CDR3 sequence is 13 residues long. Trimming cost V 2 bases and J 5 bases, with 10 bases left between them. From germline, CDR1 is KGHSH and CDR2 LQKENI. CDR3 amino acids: CASSPSASDEQYF. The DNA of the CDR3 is TGTGCCAGCTCACCAAGCGCTAGCGACGAGCAGTACTTC.

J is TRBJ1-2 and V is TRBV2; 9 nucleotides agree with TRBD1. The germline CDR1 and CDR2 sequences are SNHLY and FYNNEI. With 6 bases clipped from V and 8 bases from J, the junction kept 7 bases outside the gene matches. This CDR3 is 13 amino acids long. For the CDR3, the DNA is TGTGCCAGCAGCGGGGGACAGGGAAGAGGCTACACCTTC. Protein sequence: CASSGGQGRGYTF.

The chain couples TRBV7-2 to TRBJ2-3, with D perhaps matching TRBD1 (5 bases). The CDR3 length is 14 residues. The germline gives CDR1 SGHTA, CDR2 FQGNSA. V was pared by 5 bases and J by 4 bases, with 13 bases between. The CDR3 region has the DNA TGTGCCAGCAGCCTTCAGGGTGGCCCAGATACGCAGTATTTT. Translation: CASSLQGGPDTQYF.

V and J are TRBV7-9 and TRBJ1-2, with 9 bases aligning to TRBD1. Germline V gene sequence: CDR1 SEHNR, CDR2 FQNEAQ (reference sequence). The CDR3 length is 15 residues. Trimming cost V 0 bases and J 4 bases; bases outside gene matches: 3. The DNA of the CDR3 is TGTGCCAGCAGCTTAGCGGACAGGGGTGCCTATGGCTACACCTTC. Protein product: CASSLADRGAYGYTF.

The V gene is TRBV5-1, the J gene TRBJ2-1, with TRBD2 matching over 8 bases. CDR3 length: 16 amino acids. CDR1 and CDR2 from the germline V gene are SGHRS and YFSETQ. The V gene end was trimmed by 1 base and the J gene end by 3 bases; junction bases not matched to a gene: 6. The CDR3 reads CASSLFSGTSYNEQFF. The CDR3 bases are TGCGCCAGCAGCTTGTTTTCCGGGACTAGCTACAATGAGCAGTTCTTC.

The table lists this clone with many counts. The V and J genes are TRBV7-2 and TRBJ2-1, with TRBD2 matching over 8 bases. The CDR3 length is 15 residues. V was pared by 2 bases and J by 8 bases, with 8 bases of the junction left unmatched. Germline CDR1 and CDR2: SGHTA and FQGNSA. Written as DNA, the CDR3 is TGTGCCAGCAGCTTAACCGGGGGGGCCTTGGATGAGCAGTTCTTC. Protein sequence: CASSLTGGALDEQFF.

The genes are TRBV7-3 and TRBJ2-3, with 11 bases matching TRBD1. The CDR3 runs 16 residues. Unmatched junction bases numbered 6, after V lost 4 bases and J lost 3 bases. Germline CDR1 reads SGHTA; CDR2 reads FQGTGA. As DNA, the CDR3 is TGTGCCAGCAGCTCCCCCGGACAGGGGGCGACAGATACGCAGTATTTT. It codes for CASSSPGQGATDTQYF.

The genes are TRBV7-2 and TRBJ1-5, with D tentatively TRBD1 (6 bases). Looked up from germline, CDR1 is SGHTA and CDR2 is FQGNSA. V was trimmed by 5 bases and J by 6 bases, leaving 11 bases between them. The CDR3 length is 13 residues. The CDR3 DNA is TGTGCCAGCAGCGGGGAGGGGGTTCAGCCCCAGCATTTT. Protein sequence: CASSGEGVQPQHF. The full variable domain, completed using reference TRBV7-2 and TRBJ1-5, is GAGVSQSPSNKVTEKGKDVELRCDPISGHTALYWYRQSLGQGLEFLIYFQGNSAPDKSGLPSDRFSAERTGGSVSTLTIQRTQQEDSAVYLCASSGEGVQPQHFGDGTRLSIL.

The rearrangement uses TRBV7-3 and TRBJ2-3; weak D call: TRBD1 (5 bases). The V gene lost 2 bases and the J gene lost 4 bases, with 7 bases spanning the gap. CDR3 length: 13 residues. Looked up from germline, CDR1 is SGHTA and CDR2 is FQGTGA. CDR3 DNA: TGTGCCAGCAGCTTACAGGGCCCAGATACGCAGTATTTT. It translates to CASSLQGPDTQYF.

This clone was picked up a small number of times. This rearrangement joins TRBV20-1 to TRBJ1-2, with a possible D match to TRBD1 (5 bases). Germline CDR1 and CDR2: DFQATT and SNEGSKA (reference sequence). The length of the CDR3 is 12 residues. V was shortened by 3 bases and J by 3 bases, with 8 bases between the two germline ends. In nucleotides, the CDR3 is TGCAGTGCTAGTCAAGGGGACTATGGCTACACCTTC. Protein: CSASQGDYGYTF.

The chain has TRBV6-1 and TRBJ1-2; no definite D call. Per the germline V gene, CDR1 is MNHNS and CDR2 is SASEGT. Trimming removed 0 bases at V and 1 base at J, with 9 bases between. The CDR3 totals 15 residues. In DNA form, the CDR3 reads TGTGCCAGCAGTGAAGCAACCGACTATAACTATGGCTACACCTTC. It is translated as CASSEATDYNYGYTF.

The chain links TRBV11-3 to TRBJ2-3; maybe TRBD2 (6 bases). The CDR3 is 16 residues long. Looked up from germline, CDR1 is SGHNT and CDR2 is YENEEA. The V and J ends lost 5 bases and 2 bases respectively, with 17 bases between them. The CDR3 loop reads CASSNGGEVFTDTQYF. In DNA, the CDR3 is TGTGCCAGCAGCAACGGAGGGGAGGTTTTCACAGATACGCAGTATTTT. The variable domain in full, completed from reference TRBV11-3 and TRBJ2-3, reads EAGVVQSPRYKIIEKKQPVAFWCNPISGHNTLYWYLQNLGQGPELLIRYENEEAVDDSQLPKDRFSAERLKGVDSTLKIQPAELGDSAVYLCASSNGGEVFTDTQYFGPGTRLTVL.

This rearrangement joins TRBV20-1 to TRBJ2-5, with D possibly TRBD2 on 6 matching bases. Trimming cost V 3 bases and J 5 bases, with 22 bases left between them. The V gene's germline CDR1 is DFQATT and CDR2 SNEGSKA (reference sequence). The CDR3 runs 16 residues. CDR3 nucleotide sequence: TGCAGTGCTAGTGGGCAGGGCCGGGAGAACCGGGAGACCCAGTACTTC. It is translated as CSASGQGRENRETQYF.

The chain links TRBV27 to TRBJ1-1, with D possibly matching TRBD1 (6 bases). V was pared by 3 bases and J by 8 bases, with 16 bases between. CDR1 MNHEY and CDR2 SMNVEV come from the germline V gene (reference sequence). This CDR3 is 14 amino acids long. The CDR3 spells CASSFATGQYEAFF. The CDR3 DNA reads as TGTGCCAGCAGTTTCGCTACAGGACAGTACGAAGCTTTCTTT.

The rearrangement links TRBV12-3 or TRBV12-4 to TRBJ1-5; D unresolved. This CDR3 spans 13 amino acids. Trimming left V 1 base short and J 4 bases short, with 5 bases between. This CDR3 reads CASSLGANQPQHF. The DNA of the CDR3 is TGTGCCAGCAGTTTAGGCGCTAATCAGCCCCAGCATTTT.